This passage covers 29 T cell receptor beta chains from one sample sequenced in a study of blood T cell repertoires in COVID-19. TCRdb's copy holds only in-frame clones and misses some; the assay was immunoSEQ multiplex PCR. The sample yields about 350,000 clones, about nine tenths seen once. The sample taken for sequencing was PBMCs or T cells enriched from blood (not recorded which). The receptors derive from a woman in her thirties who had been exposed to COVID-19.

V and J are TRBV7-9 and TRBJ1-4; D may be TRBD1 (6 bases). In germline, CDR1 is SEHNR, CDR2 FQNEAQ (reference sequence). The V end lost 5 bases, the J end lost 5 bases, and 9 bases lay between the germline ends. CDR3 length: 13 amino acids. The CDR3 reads CASSPTGNEKLFF. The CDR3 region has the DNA TGTGCCAGCAGCCCTACAGGGAATGAAAAACTGTTTTTT. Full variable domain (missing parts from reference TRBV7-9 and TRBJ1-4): DTGVSQNPRHKITKRGQNVTFRCDPISEHNRLYWYRQTLGQGPEFLTYFQNEAQLEKSRLLSDRFSAERPKGSFSTLEIQRTEQGDSAMYLCASSPTGNEKLFFGSGTQLSVL.

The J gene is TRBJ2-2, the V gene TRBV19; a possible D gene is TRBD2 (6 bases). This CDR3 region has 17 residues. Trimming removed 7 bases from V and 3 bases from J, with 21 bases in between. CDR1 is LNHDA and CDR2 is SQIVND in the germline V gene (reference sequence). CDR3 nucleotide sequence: TGTGCCAGTACCAAGAACACCGGGGGAGTTGACACCGGGGAGCTGTTTTTT. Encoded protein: CASTKNTGGVDTGELFF.

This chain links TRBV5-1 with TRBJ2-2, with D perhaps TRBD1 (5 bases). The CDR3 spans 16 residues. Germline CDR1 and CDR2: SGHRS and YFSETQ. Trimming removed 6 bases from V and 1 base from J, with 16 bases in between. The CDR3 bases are TGCGCCAGCAACGTGTGGGGCGAGGTGAACACCGGGGAGCTGTTTTTT. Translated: CASNVWGEVNTGELFF.

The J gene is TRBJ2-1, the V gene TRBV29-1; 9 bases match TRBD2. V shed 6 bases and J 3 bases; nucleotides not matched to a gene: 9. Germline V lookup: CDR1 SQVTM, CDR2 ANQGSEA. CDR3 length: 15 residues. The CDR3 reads CSVGPPSGNYNEQFF. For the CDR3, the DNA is TGCAGCGTAGGTCCTCCTAGCGGGAACTACAATGAGCAGTTCTTC.

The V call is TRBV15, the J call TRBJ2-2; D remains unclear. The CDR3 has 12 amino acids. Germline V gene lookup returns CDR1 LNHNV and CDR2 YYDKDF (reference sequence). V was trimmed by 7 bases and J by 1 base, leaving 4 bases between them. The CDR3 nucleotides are TGTGCCACCACACTGAACACCGGGGAGCTGTTTTTT. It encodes CATTLNTGELFF.

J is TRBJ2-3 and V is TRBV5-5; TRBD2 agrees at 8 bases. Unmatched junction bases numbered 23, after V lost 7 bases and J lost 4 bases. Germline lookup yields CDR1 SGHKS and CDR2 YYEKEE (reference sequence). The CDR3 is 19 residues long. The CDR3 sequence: CASRYVLVLADRGADTQYF. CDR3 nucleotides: TGTGCCAGCCGCTACGTCTTGGTACTAGCGGACCGGGGCGCAGATACGCAGTATTTT.

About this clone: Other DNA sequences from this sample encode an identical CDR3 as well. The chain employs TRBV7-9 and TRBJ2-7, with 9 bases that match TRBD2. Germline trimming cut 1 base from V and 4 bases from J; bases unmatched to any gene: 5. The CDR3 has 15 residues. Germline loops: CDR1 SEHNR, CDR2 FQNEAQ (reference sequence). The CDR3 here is CASSLVAGGRYEQYF. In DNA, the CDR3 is TGTGCCAGCAGCTTAGTCGCGGGAGGGCGGTACGAGCAGTACTTC.

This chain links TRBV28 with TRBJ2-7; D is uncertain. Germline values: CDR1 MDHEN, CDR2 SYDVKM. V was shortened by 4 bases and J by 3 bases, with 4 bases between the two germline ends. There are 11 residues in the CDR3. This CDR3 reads CASSWSYEQYF. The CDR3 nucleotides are TGTGCCAGCAGTTGGAGCTACGAGCAGTACTTC. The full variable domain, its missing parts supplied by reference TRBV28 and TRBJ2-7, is DVKVTQSSRYLVKRTGEKVFLECVQDMDHENMFWYRQDPGLGLRLIYFSYDVKMKEKGDIPEGYSVSREKKERFSLILESASTNQTSMYLCASSWSYEQYFGPGTRLTVT.

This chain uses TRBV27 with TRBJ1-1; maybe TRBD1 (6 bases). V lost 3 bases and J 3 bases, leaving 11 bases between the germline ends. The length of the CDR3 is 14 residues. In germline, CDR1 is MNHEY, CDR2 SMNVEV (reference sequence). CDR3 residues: CASSFRGVDTEAFF. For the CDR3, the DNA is TGTGCCAGCAGTTTCAGGGGAGTGGACACTGAAGCTTTCTTT.

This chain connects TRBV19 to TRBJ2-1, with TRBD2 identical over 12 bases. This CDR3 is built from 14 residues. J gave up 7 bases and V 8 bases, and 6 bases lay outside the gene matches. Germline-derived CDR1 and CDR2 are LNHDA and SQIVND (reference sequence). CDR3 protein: CASQLAGGPNEQFF. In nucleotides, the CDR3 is TGTGCCAGTCAGCTAGCGGGAGGGCCGAATGAGCAGTTCTTC. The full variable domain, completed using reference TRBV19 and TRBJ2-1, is DGGITQSPKYLFRKEGQNVTLSCEQNLNHDAMYWYRQDPGQGLRLIYYSQIVNDFQKGDIAEGYSVSREKKESFPLTVTSAQKNPTAFYLCASQLAGGPNEQFFGPGTRLTVL.

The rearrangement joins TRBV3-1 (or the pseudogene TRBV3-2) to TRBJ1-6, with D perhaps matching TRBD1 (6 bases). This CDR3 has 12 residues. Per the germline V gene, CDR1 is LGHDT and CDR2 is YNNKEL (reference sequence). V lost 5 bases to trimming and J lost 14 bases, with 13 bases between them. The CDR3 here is CASSAQGLSLHF. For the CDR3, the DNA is TGTGCCAGCAGCGCACAGGGTTTATCCCTCCACTTT.

The CDR3 here is CASSYPGGGETQYF. In DNA form, the CDR3 reads TGTGCCAGCAGTTACCCGGGGGGGGGAGAGACCCAGTACTTC. V is TRBV6-5 and J is TRBJ2-5, with TRBD2 matching 8 bases. The germline V gene has CDR1 MNHEY and CDR2 SVGAGI. CDR3 size: 14 residues. Trimming cost V 2 bases and J 4 bases; bases outside gene matches: 3.

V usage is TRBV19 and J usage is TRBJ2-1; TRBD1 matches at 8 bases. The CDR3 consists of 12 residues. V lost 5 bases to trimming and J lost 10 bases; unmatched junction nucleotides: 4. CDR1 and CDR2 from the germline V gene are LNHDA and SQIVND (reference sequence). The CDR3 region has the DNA TGTGCCAGTAGTGTCGCAGGGGGCGAGCAGTTCTTC. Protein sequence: CASSVAGGEQFF.

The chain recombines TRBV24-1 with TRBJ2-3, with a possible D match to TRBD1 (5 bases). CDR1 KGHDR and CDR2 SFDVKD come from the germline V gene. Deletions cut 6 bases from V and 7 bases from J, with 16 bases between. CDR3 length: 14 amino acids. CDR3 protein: CATSSTGPTYTQYF. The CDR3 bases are TGTGCCACCAGTAGTACAGGTCCGACTTATACGCAGTATTTT.

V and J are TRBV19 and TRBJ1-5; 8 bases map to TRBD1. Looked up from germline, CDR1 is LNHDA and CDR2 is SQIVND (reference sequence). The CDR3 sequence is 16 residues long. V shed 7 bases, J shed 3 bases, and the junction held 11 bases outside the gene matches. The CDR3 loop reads CASTVFGQGINQPQHF. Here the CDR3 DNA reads TGTGCCAGTACCGTCTTCGGACAGGGAATCAATCAGCCCCAGCATTTT. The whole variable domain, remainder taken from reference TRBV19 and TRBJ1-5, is DGGITQSPKYLFRKEGQNVTLSCEQNLNHDAMYWYRQDPGQGLRLIYYSQIVNDFQKGDIAEGYSVSREKKESFPLTVTSAQKNPTAFYLCASTVFGQGINQPQHFGDGTRLSIL.

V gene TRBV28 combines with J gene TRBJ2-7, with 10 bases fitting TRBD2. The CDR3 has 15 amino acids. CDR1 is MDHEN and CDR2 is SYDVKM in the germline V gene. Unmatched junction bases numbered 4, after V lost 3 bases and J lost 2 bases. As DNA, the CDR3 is TGTGCCAGCAGTTTCAGCCTAGCGGGAGCCTACGAGCAGTACTTC. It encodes CASSFSLAGAYEQYF.

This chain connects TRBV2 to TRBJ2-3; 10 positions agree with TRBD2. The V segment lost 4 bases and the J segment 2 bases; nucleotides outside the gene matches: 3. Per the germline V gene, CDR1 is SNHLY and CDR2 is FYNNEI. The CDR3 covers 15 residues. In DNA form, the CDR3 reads TGTGCCAGCAGTGCCAGCGGGAGGGCCACAGATACGCAGTATTTT. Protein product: CASSASGRATDTQYF.

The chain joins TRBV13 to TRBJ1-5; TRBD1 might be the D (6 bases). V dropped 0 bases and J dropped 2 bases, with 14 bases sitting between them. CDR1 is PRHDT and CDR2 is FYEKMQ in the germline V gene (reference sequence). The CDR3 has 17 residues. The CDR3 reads CASSLGARGSRNQPQHF. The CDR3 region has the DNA TGTGCCAGCAGCTTAGGTGCCAGGGGTTCACGCAATCAGCCCCAGCATTTT.

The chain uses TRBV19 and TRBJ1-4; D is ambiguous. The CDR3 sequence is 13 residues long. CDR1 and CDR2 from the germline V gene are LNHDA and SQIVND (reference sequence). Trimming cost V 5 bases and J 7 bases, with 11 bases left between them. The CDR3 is CASSVDAGEKLFF. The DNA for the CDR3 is TGTGCCAGTAGTGTTGACGCGGGTGAAAAACTGTTTTTT.

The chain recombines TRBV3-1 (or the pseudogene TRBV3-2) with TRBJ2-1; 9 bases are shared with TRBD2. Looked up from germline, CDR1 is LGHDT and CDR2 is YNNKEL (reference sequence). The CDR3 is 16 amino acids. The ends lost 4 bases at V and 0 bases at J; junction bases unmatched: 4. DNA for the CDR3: TGTGCCAGCAGCCTGACTAGCGGATCCTCCTACAATGAGCAGTTCTTC. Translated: CASSLTSGSSYNEQFF.

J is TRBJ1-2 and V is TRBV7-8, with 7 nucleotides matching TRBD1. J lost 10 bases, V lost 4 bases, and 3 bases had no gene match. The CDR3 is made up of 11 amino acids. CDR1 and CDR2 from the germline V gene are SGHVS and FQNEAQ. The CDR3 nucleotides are TGTGCCAGCAGCTACGGACAGGACTACACCTTC. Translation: CASSYGQDYTF.

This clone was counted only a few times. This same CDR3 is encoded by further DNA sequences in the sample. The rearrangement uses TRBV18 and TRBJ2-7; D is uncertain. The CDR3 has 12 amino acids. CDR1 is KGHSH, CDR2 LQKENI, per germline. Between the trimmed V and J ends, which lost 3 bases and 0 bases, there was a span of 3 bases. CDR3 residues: CASSPSSYEQYF. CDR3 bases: TGTGCCAGCTCACCGAGCTCCTACGAGCAGTACTTC.

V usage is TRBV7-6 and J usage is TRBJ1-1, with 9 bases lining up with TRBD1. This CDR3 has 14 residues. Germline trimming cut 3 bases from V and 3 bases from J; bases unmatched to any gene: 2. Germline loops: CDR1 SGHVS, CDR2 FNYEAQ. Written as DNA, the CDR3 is TGTGCCAGCAGCTTCCGACAGGGGGACACTGAAGCTTTCTTT. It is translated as CASSFRQGDTEAFF.

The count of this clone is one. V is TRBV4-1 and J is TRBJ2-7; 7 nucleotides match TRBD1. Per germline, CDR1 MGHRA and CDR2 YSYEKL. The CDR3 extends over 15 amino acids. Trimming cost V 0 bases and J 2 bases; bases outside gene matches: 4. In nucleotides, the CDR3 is TGCGCCAGCAGCCAAGAAGACAGGGTTGCCTACGAGCAGTACTTC. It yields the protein CASSQEDRVAYEQYF.

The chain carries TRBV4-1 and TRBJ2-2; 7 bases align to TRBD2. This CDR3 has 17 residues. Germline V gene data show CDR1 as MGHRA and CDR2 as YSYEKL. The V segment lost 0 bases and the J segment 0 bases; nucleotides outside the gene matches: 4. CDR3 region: CASSQDSSGANTGELFF. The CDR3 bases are TGCGCCAGCAGCCAAGACTCTAGCGGAGCGAACACCGGGGAGCTGTTTTTT.

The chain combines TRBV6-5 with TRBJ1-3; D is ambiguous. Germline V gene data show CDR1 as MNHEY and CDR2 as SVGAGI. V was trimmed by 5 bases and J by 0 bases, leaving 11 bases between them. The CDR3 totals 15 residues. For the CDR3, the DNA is TGTGCCAGCAGTCCCGACTTAAACTCTGGAAACACCATATATTTT. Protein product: CASSPDLNSGNTIYF.

The CDR3 protein is CAIRSVSTEAFF. The CDR3 DNA follows: TGTGCCATCAGGTCGGTTTCCACTGAAGCTTTCTTT. This chain links TRBV10-3 with TRBJ1-1; D is unclear. Germline V CDR1 and CDR2: ENHRY, SYGVKD. The germline V and J ends were trimmed by 6 bases and 4 bases, with 9 bases remaining between them. The CDR3 is made up of 12 amino acids.

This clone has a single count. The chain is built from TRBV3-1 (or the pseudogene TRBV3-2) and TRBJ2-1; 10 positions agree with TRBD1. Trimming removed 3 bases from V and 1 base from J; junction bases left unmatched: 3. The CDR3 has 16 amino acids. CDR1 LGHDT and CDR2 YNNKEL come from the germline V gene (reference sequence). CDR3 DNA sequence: TGTGCCAGCAGCCAGATGGACAGGGGGTCCTACAATGAGCAGTTCTTC. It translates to CASSQMDRGSYNEQFF.

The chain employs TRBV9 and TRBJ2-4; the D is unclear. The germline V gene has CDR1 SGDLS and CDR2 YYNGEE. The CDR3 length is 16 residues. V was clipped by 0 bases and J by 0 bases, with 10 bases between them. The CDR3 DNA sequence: TGTGCCAGCAGCGTAGCTTTAGAAATAGCCAAAAACATTCAGTACTTC. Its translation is CASSVALEIAKNIQYF.